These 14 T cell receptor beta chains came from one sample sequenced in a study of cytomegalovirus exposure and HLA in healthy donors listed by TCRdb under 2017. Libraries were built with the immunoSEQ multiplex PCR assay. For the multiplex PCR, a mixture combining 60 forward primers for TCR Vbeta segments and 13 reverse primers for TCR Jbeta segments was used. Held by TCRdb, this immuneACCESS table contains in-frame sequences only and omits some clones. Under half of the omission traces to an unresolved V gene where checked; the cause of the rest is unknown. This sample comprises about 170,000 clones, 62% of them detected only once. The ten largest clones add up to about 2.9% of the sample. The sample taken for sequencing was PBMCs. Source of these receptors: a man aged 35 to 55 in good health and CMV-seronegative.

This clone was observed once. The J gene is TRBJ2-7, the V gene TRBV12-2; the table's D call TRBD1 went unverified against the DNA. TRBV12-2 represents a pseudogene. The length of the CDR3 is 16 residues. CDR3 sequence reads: CASRLVGGDRGIEQYF. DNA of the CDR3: TGTGCAAGTCGCTTAGTCGGCGGCGACAGGGGTATAGAGCAGTACTTC.

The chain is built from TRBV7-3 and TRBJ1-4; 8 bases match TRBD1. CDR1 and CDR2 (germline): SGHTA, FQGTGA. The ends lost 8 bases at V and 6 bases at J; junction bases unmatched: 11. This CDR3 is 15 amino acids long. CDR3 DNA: TGTGCCAGCTCAAAACCGGGACAGGAACATGAAAAACTGTTTTTT. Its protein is CASSKPGQEHEKLFF.

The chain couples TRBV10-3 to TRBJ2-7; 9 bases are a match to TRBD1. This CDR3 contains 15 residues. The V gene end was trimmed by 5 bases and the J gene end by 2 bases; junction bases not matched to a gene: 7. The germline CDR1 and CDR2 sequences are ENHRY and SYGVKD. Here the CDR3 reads CAISLTGQGAYEQYF. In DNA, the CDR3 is TGTGCCATCAGTCTGACGGGACAGGGCGCCTACGAGCAGTACTTC.

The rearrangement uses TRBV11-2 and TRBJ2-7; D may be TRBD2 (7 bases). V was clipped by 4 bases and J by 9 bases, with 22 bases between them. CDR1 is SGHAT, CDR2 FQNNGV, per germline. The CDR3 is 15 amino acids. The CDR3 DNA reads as TGTGCCAGCAGCTCAGCTAGCGGAGGGGGTAAAGGGCAGTACTTC. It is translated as CASSSASGGGKGQYF. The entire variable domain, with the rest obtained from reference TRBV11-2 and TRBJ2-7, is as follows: EAGVAQSPRYKIIEKRQSVAFWCNPISGHATLYWYQQILGQGPKLLIQFQNNGVVDDSQLPKDRFSAERLKGVDSTLKIQPAKLEDSAVYLCASSSASGGGKGQYFGPGTRLTVT.

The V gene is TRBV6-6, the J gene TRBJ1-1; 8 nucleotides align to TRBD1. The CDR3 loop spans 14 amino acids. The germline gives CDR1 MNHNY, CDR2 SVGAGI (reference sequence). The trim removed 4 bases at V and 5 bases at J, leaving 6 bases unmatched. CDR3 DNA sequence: TGTGCCAGCAGTTTTCAGGGGGCGGGGACTGAAGCTTTCTTT. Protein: CASSFQGAGTEAFF.

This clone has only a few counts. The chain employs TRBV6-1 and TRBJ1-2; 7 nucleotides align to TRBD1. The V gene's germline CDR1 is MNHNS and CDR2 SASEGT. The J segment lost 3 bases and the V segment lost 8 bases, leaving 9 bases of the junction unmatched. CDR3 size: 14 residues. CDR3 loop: CASQGELTYYGYTF. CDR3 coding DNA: TGTGCCAGCCAGGGGGAACTTACCTACTATGGCTACACCTTC.

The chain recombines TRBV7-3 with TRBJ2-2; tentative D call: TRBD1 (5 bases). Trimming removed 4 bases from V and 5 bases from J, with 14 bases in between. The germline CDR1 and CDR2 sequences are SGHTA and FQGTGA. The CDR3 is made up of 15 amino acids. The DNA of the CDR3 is TGTGCCAGCAGCTCAAGGGCAGGGAATACCGGGGAGCTGTTTTTT. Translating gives CASSSRAGNTGELFF. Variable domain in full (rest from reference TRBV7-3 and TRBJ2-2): GAGVSQTPSNKVTEKGKYVELRCDPISGHTALYWYRQSLGQGPEFLIYFQGTGAADDSGLPNDRFFAVRPEGSVSTLKIQRTERGDSAVYLCASSSRAGNTGELFFGEGSRLTVL.

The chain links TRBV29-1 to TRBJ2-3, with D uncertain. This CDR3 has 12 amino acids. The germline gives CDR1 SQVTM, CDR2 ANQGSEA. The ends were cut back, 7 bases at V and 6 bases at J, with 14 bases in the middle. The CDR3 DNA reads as TGCAGCGCCCTAGAAGACGTGGATACGCAGTATTTT. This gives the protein CSALEDVDTQYF.

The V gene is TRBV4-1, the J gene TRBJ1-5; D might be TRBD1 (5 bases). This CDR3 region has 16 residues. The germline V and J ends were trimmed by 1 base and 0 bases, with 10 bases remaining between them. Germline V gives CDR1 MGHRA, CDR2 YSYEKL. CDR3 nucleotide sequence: TGCGCCAGCAGCCAAGGGGCAGGGTTTAGCAATCAGCCCCAGCATTTT. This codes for CASSQGAGFSNQPQHF.

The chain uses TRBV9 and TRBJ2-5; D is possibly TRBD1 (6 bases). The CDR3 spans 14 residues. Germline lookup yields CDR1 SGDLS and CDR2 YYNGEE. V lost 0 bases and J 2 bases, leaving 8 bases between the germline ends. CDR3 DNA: TGTGCCAGCAGCGTAGGGACAGATCAAGAGACCCAGTACTTC. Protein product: CASSVGTDQETQYF. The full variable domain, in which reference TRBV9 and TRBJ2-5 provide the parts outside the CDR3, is DSGVTQTPKHLITATGQRVTLRCSPRSGDLSVYWYQQSLDQGLQFLIQYYNGEERAKGNILERFSAQQFPDLHSELNLSSLELGDSALYFCASSVGTDQETQYFGPGTRLLVL.

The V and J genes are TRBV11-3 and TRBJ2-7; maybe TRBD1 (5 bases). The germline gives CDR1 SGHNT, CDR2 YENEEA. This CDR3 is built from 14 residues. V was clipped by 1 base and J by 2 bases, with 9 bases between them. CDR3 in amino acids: CASSLGPGPYEQYF. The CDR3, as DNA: TGTGCCAGCAGCTTAGGTCCAGGGCCCTACGAGCAGTACTTC.

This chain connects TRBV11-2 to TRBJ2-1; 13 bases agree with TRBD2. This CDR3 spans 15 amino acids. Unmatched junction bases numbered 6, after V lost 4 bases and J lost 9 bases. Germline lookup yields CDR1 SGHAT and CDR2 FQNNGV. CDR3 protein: CASSSERTSGSEQFF. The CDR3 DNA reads TGTGCCAGCAGCTCCGAAAGGACTAGCGGGAGTGAGCAGTTCTTC.

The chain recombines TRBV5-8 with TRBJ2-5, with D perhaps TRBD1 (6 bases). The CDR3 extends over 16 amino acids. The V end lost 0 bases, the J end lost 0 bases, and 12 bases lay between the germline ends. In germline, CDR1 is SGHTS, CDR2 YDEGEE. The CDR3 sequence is CASSLDGTRNQETQYF. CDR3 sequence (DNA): TGTGCCAGCAGCTTGGATGGGACAAGGAACCAAGAGACCCAGTACTTC. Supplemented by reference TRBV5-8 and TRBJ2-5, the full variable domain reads EAGVTQSPTHLIKTRGQQATLRCSPISGHTSVYWYQQALGLGLQFLLWYDEGEERNRGNFPPRFSGRQFPNYSSELNVNALELEDSALYLCASSLDGTRNQETQYFGPGTRLLVL.

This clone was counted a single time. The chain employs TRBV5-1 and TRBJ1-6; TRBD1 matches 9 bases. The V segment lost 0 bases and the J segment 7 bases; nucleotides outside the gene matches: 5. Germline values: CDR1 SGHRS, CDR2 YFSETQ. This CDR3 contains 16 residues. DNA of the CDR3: TGCGCCAGCAGCTTGGAAGGACAGGGGAGAAATTCACCCCTCCACTTT. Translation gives CASSLEGQGRNSPLHF.